The 17 T cell receptor beta chains below were found in one sample sequenced in a study of T-cell memory formation after mild COVID-19. TCRdb called the 5' RACE reads again in MiXCR, with one record for every CDR3 protein. Of roughly 410,000 distinct CDR3 sequences in the sample, 20% to 25% are singletons; the top ten hold 8.8%. What was sequenced was PBMCs or a T cell subset sorted from them (not recorded which). All receptors derive from an adult woman who had mild COVID-19 (a few samples of this study predate the infection). Cell type and time point are not known.

This clonotype was counted a few times. V is TRBV7-2 and J is TRBJ1-1; 10 bases align to TRBD1. The germline V gene has CDR1 SGHTA and CDR2 FQGNSA. CDR3 size: 14 residues. Germline trimming cut 5 bases from V and 7 bases from J; bases unmatched to any gene: 7. This CDR3 reads CASSARQGASEAFF. The CDR3 DNA sequence: TGTGCCAGCAGCGCCCGACAGGGGGCGAGTGAAGCTTTCTTT. Complete variable domain (other parts from reference TRBV7-2 and TRBJ1-1): GAGVSQSPSNKVTEKGKDVELRCDPISGHTALYWYRQSLGQGLEFLIYFQGNSAPDKSGLPSDRFSAERTGGSVSTLTIQRTQQEDSAVYLCASSARQGASEAFFGQGTRLTVV.

The chain employs TRBV29-1 and TRBJ2-3; the match to TRBD2 covers 9 bases. The CDR3 contains 15 residues. V shed 4 bases and J 2 bases; nucleotides not matched to a gene: 7. Germline-derived CDR1 and CDR2 are SQVTM and ANQGSEA. The CDR3 bases are TGCAGCGTTGGGAGCCTAGCGGGGTTCACAGATACGCAGTATTTT. It translates to CSVGSLAGFTDTQYF.

This clonotype was seen more than once but under ten times. J is TRBJ1-1 and V is TRBV5-5; D may be TRBD1 (5 bases). CDR3 size: 14 residues. Trimming took 0 bases from V and 4 from J, leaving 10 bases between them. Germline loops: CDR1 SGHKS, CDR2 YYEKEE (reference sequence). The CDR3 protein is CASSLGFGGTEAFF. As DNA, the CDR3 is TGTGCCAGCAGCTTGGGTTTTGGGGGCACTGAAGCTTTCTTT.

The chain uses TRBV2 and TRBJ1-5; D is unclear. Germline V gene lookup returns CDR1 SNHLY and CDR2 FYNNEI. The CDR3 covers 16 residues. Between the trimmed V and J ends, which lost 2 bases and 0 bases, there was a span of 11 bases. The CDR3 DNA follows: TGTGCCAGCAGTGAACGGCGGACGTATAGCAATCAGCCCCAGCATTTT. Translated: CASSERRTYSNQPQHF.

A few counts support this clonotype. The chain employs TRBV29-1 and TRBJ1-1; TRBD1 matches 8 bases. The germline V gene encodes CDR1 SQVTM and CDR2 ANQGSEA. This CDR3 spans 13 amino acids. The junction had 3 bases not matched to a gene; V was cut back by 5 bases and J by 1 base. The CDR3 sequence is CSVWTGRNTEAFF. The CDR3 bases are TGCAGCGTTTGGACAGGGAGGAACACTGAAGCTTTCTTT.

This clonotype has only a few counts. The rearrangement links TRBV25-1 to TRBJ1-2; D might be TRBD1 (6 bases). Germline V gene data show CDR1 as MGHDK and CDR2 as SYGVNS. The CDR3 covers 14 residues. V lost 2 bases and J lost 2, with 9 bases in between. CDR3 DNA sequence: TGTGCCAGCAGTGAACTTAGGGGGAACTATGGCTACACCTTC. The encoded protein is CASSELRGNYGYTF.

The genes are TRBV29-1 and TRBJ2-1; D gene ambiguous. The CDR3 runs to 12 residues. CDR1 is SQVTM and CDR2 is ANQGSEA in the germline V gene. V was pared by 6 bases and J by 5 bases, with 11 bases between. For the CDR3, the DNA is TGCAGCGTATTCTCCAGCCACAATGAGCAGTTCTTC. Amino acid sequence: CSVFSSHNEQFF.

The table lists this clonotype with a few counts. At one end, the junction sequence differs from germline, possibly due to a read error. V gene TRBV7-7 combines with J gene TRBJ2-3; D is possibly TRBD2 (6 bases). Germline V gene sequence: CDR1 SSHAT, CDR2 FNYEAQ (reference sequence). The CDR3 spans 14 residues. This chain's CDR3 is CASSLGLFTDTQYF. The CDR3 DNA reads as TGTGCTAGCAGCTTGGGACTTTTCACAGATACGCAGTATTTT.

The V and J genes are TRBV5-6 and TRBJ1-1, with D tentatively TRBD1 (6 bases). The CDR3 has 15 amino acids. Germline CDR1 and CDR2: SGHDT and YYEEEE. With 1 base removed from V and 1 base from J, the gap between germline ends came to 11 bases. The CDR3 sequence: CASSLPQTGNTEAFF. Here the CDR3 DNA reads TGTGCCAGCAGCTTGCCGCAGACAGGGAACACTGAAGCTTTCTTT.

This clonotype was detected a few times. The CDR3 coding sequence is TGTGCCTCGGCGGTGGAATTGGAGACCCAGTACTTC. Translating it yields CASAVELETQYF. The gene calls are TRBV10-3 and TRBJ2-5; D is unresolved. Germline lookup yields CDR1 ENHRY and CDR2 SYGVKD. There are 12 residues in the CDR3. V lost 11 bases to trimming and J lost 5 bases, with 15 bases between them.

This clonotype was seen more than once but under ten times. This chain uses TRBV29-1 with TRBJ2-7; no clear D gene. The CDR3 consists of 12 residues. The V end lost 7 bases, the J end lost 3 bases, and 13 bases lay between the germline ends. CDR1 SQVTM and CDR2 ANQGSEA come from the germline V gene. This CDR3 is CSAAASGYEQYF. The CDR3, as DNA: TGCAGCGCCGCGGCGTCAGGCTACGAGCAGTACTTC.

The V and J genes are TRBV5-6 and TRBJ2-1; D is ambiguous. There are 14 residues in the CDR3. The V and J ends lost 0 bases and 6 bases respectively, with 10 bases between them. The germline CDR1 and CDR2 sequences are SGHDT and YYEEEE. Here the CDR3 DNA reads TGTGCCAGCAGCTTGGGGCCCCGCAGCAATGAGCAGTTCTTC. It encodes CASSLGPRSNEQFF. Based on the CDR3 plus reference TRBV5-6 and TRBJ2-1, the full variable domain is DAGVTQSPTHLIKTRGQQVTLRCSPKSGHDTVSWYQQALGQGPQFIFQYYEEEERQRGNFPDRFSGHQFPNYSSELNVNALLLGDSALYLCASSLGPRSNEQFFGPGTRLTVL.

The V gene is TRBV24-1, the J gene TRBJ2-1; 8 bases are shared with TRBD1. The CDR3 extends over 15 amino acids. The germline V gene has CDR1 KGHDR and CDR2 SFDVKD. The V gene end was trimmed by 4 bases and the J gene end by 4 bases; junction bases not matched to a gene: 5. The CDR3 here is CATSDLRGQYNEQFF. The CDR3 DNA is TGTGCCACCAGTGACCTCAGGGGGCAGTACAATGAGCAGTTCTTC.

The gene calls are TRBV24-1 and TRBJ1-1; no firm D call. The V gene's germline CDR1 is KGHDR and CDR2 SFDVKD. Deletions cut 9 bases from V and 4 bases from J, with 14 bases between. This CDR3 is 13 amino acids long. The CDR3 loop reads CATSSSDATEAFF. For the CDR3, the DNA is TGTGCCACCTCGTCCTCGGACGCCACTGAAGCTTTCTTT.

This clonotype has ten or more counts. The chain recombines TRBV20-1 with TRBJ2-4; D is ambiguous. V lost 5 bases to trimming and J lost 0 bases, with 14 bases between them. Germline V gives CDR1 DFQATT, CDR2 SNEGSKA (reference sequence). This CDR3 spans 15 amino acids. CDR3 in DNA: TGCAGTGCTCCGTCCACGCCCGTAGCCAAAAACATTCAGTACTTC. Translation gives CSAPSTPVAKNIQYF.

J is TRBJ2-3 and V is TRBV4-1; perhaps TRBD2 as D (6 bases). Germline CDR1 MGHRA, CDR2 YSYEKL. The V end lost 3 bases, the J end lost 1 base, and 23 bases lay between the germline ends. This CDR3 contains 19 residues. CDR3: CASSQHPPGVTSGTDTQYF. The CDR3 nucleotides read TGCGCCAGCAGCCAGCATCCCCCGGGAGTAACAAGTGGCACAGATACGCAGTATTTT.

The CDR3 spells CASRRPAGYTF. The CDR3 DNA is TGTGCCAGCCGCCGCCCGGCGGGCTACACCTTC. The rearrangement links TRBV12-3 or TRBV12-4 to TRBJ1-2; D unclear. CDR3 size: 11 residues. V was pared by 8 bases and J by 8 bases, with 12 bases between.